These T cell receptor beta chains were read from a single sample in a study of cytomegalovirus exposure and HLA in healthy donors. Repertoires were generated with immunoSEQ multiplex PCR, while TCRdb's copy carries only in-frame clones and drops some. The table lists about 200,000 clones, around 76% of them singletons. Sequenced: PBMCs. The receptor source for this set is a man younger than 30 in good health and CMV-seronegative. Both conserved end residues are part of each CDR3. Fields, in order: clone size, V gene, J gene, D gene, CDR3 DNA, CDR3 protein. A D gene is named only where the DNA matches it firmly. Only some rows state a clone size, as once, few, many or a class for expanded clones.

few	TRBV5-4	TRBJ2-7	.	TGTGCCAGCAGCTTGGCCGTGGGGGCGGTAGCCTACGAGCAGTACTTC	CASSLAVGAVAYEQYF
once	TRBV19	TRBJ1-3	.	TGTGCCAGTAGTATCCAGATTCTCTCTGGAAACACCATATATTTT	CASSIQILSGNTIYF
.	TRBV5-6	TRBJ1-4	.	TGTGCCAGCAGCGACCAGGGGATTGCAACTAATGAAAAACTGTTTTTT	CASSDQGIATNEKLFF
.	TRBV5-6	TRBJ2-1	.	TGTGCCAGCAGCGGGAGGCAGGGGGGTTACTACAATGAGCAGTTCTTC	CASSGRQGGYYNEQFF
.	TRBV7-3	TRBJ1-1	.	TGTGCCAGCAGCCCCCGACAGGACGGGGCGAACACTGAAGCTTTCTTT	CASSPRQDGANTEAFF
.	TRBV9	TRBJ2-7	.	TGTGCCAGCAGCCCCAGCGGACCCTACGAGCAGTACTTC	CASSPSGPYEQYF
.	TRBV7-7	TRBJ2-7	TRBD2	TGTGCTAGCAGGAGACAGGGCCCGGGACTAGCGGGAGGGAGCTCCTACGAGCAGTACTTC	CASRRQGPGLAGGSSYEQYF
.	TRBV30	TRBJ2-3	TRBD1	TGTGCCTGGAGGCCACAGGGGGCGAGAGATACGCAGTATTTT	CAWRPQGARDTQYF
.	TRBV5-5	TRBJ2-4	.	TGTGCCAGCAGCTTCAGACAGGATCGTCGAAACATTCAGTACTTC	CASSFRQDRRNIQYF
.	TRBV5-1	TRBJ1-4	.	TGCGCCAGCAGCTTTTCAGGCATATCTAATGAAAAACTGTTTTTT	CASSFSGISNEKLFF
few	TRBV5-1	TRBJ2-2	TRBD1	TGCGCCAGCAGCTTGGGCGGACAGGTCAGCGGGGAGCTGTTTTTT	CASSLGGQVSGELFF
.	TRBV6-1	TRBJ2-1	.	TGTGCCAGCAGTGATCCTCCGGTTGAGATCGATGAGCAGTTCTTC	CASSDPPVEIDEQFF
.	TRBV6-5	TRBJ1-1	.	TGTGCCAGCAAACAACAACCGAACACTGAAGCTTTCTTT	CASKQQPNTEAFF
.	TRBV2	TRBJ1-2	TRBD1	TGTGCCAGCAGCGAGGGACAGCTTTATGGCTACACCTTC	CASSEGQLYGYTF
.	TRBV14	TRBJ1-1	TRBD1	TGTGCCAGCAGCCAACAGGGGGCTTTTTGGACTGAAGCTTTCTTT	CASSQQGAFWTEAFF
.	TRBV2	TRBJ2-1	.	TGTGCCAGCAAAAGGGATCAGGCGGGTCACAATGAGCAGTTCTTC	CASKRDQAGHNEQFF
.	TRBV6-1	TRBJ2-3	.	TGTGCCAGCAGTTCCTGGGCAGGAACAGATACGCAGTATTTT	CASSSWAGTDTQYF
.	TRBV2	TRBJ2-5	TRBD2	TGTGCCAGCACCCCGCGCGGAAGTAGCGGGACAACTGAGACCCAGTACTTC	CASTPRGSSGTTETQYF
.	TRBV6-5	TRBJ1-3	.	TGTGCCAGCAGTTACTTGGGGGCGGCTGGAAACACCATATATTTT	CASSYLGAAGNTIYF
.	TRBV28	TRBJ1-1	TRBD1	TGTGCCAGCAGCCGGGGGGACAGGAAGGGCACTGAAGCTTTCTTT	CASSRGDRKGTEAFF
.	TRBV6-1	TRBJ1-2	TRBD1	TGTGCCAGCAGACAGGACAGGGGAGTTGGCTATGGCTACACCTTC	CASRQDRGVGYGYTF
few	TRBV19	TRBJ2-7	TRBD2	TGTGCCAGTAGTTCCCTAGCGGGAGGGCTCTACGAGCAGTACTTC	CASSSLAGGLYEQYF
.	TRBV11-2	TRBJ2-1	.	TGTGCCAGCAGCTTAAGGTCAGGGGTTAACAATGAGCAGTTCTTC	CASSLRSGVNNEQFF
.	TRBV5-1	TRBJ2-1	TRBD1	TGCGCCAGCAGCGTCGGGACAGCGAATGAGCAGTTCTTC	CASSVGTANEQFF
.	TRBV4-2	TRBJ2-5	TRBD2	TGTGCCAGCAGCCAAGATGTCAGCGGGAGGGGGGAGCAGTACTTC	CASSQDVSGRGEQYF
.	TRBV6-1	TRBJ2-7	.	TGTGCCAGCAGTGATGCGGGCCCCTACGAGCAGTACTTC	CASSDAGPYEQYF
.	TRBV11-2	TRBJ1-1	.	TGTGCCAGCAGCTTAGATGGTAGGGAGGGGAAGACTGAAGCTTTCTTT	CASSLDGREGKTEAFF
.	TRBV2	TRBJ1-1	.	TGTGCCAGCAGTTTTGCAGGTCGTGAAGCTTTCTTT	CASSFAGREAFF
.	TRBV5-7	TRBJ1-6	TRBD1	TGTGCCAGCAGCTCCGGGACAGTGAGTAATTCACCCCTCCACTTT	CASSSGTVSNSPLHF
.	TRBV5-1	TRBJ2-3	TRBD1	TGCGCCAGCAGCTTAGACAGGGGAGCAGATACGCAGTATTTT	CASSLDRGADTQYF
.	TRBV11-2	TRBJ2-7	TRBD2	TGTGCCAGCAGCTATACTAGCGGGAGAACCTACGAGCAGTACTTC	CASSYTSGRTYEQYF
.	TRBV5-1	TRBJ2-7	TRBD2	TGCGCCAGCAGCTTCGCGGGGGTTGAATCCGAGCAGTACTTC	CASSFAGVESEQYF
.	TRBV7-8	TRBJ2-4	.	TGTGCCAGCAGCCCCTCAGTCGCCAAAAACATTCAGTACTTC	CASSPSVAKNIQYF
.	TRBV25-1	TRBJ2-3	.	TGTGCCAGCAGTGAATCTTCCCCGGGAAGGGGGACAGATACGCAGTATTTT	CASSESSPGRGTDTQYF
.	TRBV5-5	TRBJ1-4	TRBD1	TGTGCCAGCAGCTTGTCCCCGGGACAGCTTAATGAAAAACTGTTTTTT	CASSLSPGQLNEKLFF
.	TRBV27	TRBJ2-7	TRBD2	TGTGCCAGCAGTTCGGGCGGGAGGACCTACGAGCAGTACTTC	CASSSGGRTYEQYF
.	TRBV5-1	TRBJ1-1	TRBD1	TGCGCCAGCAGCTTGGTCTTGGGACAGCTCACTGAAGCTTTCTTT	CASSLVLGQLTEAFF
.	TRBV2	TRBJ1-5	TRBD1	TGTGCCAGCAGTGGGGCACAGGGGGCGATTCAGGGTCAGCCCCAGCATTTT	CASSGAQGAIQGQPQHF
.	TRBV30	TRBJ1-1	.	TGTGCCTGGAGCCCCGCCCTAAACACTGAAGCTTTCTTT	CAWSPALNTEAFF
once	TRBV30	TRBJ1-2	.	TGTGCCTGGAGTACAGGTCCCTATGGCTACACCTTC	CAWSTGPYGYTF
.	TRBV11-3	TRBJ2-3	.	TGTGCCAGCAGCTTAATGACAGGCCAATTGTATTTT	CASSLMTGQLYF
.	TRBV7-9	TRBJ2-1	.	TGTGCCAGCAGCCCCAGGCGCGGGCCCTCCTACAATGAGCAGTTCTTC	CASSPRRGPSYNEQFF
.	TRBV28	TRBJ2-3	.	TGTGCCAGCACCCCCGCGATAGCGGCGAGCACAGATACGCAGTATTTT	CASTPAIAASTDTQYF
.	TRBV15	TRBJ2-5	TRBD2	TGTGCCACCAGCAGTCCTAGCGGAATTAAAGAGACCCAGTACTTC	CATSSPSGIKETQYF
.	TRBV29-1	TRBJ1-1	.	TGCAGCGTTGAAGAGACACGGGGTGTTGAAGCTTTCTTT	CSVEETRGVEAFF
.	TRBV5-1	TRBJ2-3	.	TGCGCCAGCAGCTTGGCCGGCGGGGGCTTCACAGATACGCAGTATTTT	CASSLAGGGFTDTQYF
.	TRBV6-5	TRBJ1-1	.	TGTGCCAGCAGGAAAATTACAGGGACTGAAGCTTTCTTT	CASRKITGTEAFF
.	TRBV4-1	TRBJ2-1	.	TGCGCCAGCAGCCATGAAGACTCCAGCTCCTACAATGAGCAGTTCTTC	CASSHEDSSSYNEQFF
once	TRBV28	TRBJ2-7	.	TGTGCCAGTTGCCCGGAAAGGGGGTTCTACGAGCAGTACTTC	CASCPERGFYEQYF
.	TRBV13	TRBJ2-7	TRBD1	TGTGCCAGCAGCAACCGGGACAGACCAGACGAGCAGTACTTC	CASSNRDRPDEQYF
.	TRBV2	TRBJ1-5	TRBD1	TGTGCCAGCAGTGGGGGAAGGGGGCGACAGGGTCCCTTAGATAGCAATCAGCCCCAGCATTTT	CASSGGRGRQGPLDSNQPQHF
.	TRBV6-5	TRBJ2-1	.	TGTGCCAGCAGTTTTGGGGGGGGGCGGGAGCGGAATGAGCAGTTCTTC	CASSFGGGRERNEQFF
.	TRBV15	TRBJ2-1	TRBD2	TGTGCCACCAGCAGAGCTTCTTTCGCGGGAGGGTACTCTGATGAGCAGTTCTTC	CATSRASFAGGYSDEQFF